Sequencing of this T cell receptor beta chain was carried out in a study of cytomegalovirus exposure and HLA in healthy donors. Broader study findings: There was a cluster of highly shared sequence variants that was likely a sequencing artifact.

Of note for this clone: Its antigen is undetermined.

PCR involved 60 Vbeta and 13 Jbeta primers. This table comes from immunoSEQ multiplex PCR, and its TCRdb copy is limited to in-frame clones, with some not included. The table shows 150,000 to 200,000 clones, with roughly 85% occurring only once. This CDR3 region has 15 residues. The V and J ends lost 7 bases and 10 bases, in that order; junction bases with no gene match: 10. CDR1 is SNHLY and CDR2 is FYNNEI in the germline V gene. This TCR was recovered from a woman aged 45-60 years in good health and CMV-seronegative. The sample taken for sequencing was PBMCs. The V call is TRBV2, the J call TRBJ2-1; 13 nucleotides line up with TRBD2. In nucleotides, the CDR3 is TGTGCCAGCACCCGACTAGCGGGAGGTTCCGGGGAGCAGTTCTTC. Translation gives CASTRLAGGSGEQFF.